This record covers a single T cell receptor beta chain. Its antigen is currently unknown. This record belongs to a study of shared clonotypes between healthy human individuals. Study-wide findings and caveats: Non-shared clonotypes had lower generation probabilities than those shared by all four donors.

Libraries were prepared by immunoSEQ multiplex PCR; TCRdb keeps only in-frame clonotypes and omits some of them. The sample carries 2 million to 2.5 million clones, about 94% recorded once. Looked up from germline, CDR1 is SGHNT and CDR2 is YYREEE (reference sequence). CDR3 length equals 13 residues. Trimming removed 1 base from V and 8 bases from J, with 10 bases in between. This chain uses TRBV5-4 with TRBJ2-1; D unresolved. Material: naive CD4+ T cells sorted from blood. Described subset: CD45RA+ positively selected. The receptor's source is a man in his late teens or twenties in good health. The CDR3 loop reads CASSLISADEQFF. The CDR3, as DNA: TGTGCCAGCAGCTTGATTTCGGCGGATGAGCAGTTCTTC.